The 15 T cell receptor beta chains in this list originate from one sample, sequenced in a study of cytomegalovirus exposure and HLA in healthy donors. The PCR made use of 60 Vbeta and 13 Jbeta primers. Repertoires were generated with immunoSEQ multiplex PCR, while TCRdb's copy carries only in-frame clones and drops some. The sample records about 120,000 clones, approximately 75% being singletons. Sequenced material: PBMCs. Every receptor here comes from a man aged 45 to 65 in good health and CMV-seropositive.

The chain has TRBV4-1 and TRBJ2-3; TRBD2 matches at 13 bases. Trimming took 1 base from V and 3 from J; bases not matched to a gene: 1. The CDR3 is 16 residues long. From germline, CDR1 is MGHRA and CDR2 YSYEKL. This chain's CDR3 is CASSQGTSGGTDTQYF. CDR3 sequence (DNA): TGCGCCAGCAGCCAAGGGACTAGCGGGGGAACAGATACGCAGTATTTT.

The CDR3 nucleotides read TGTGCCAGCAGCCCGGGACTAGCGGGCTACAATGAGCAGTTCTTC. Translated: CASSPGLAGYNEQFF. The genes are TRBV11-3 and TRBJ2-1, with 12 bases that match TRBD2. The CDR3 runs 15 residues. Germline-derived CDR1 and CDR2 are SGHNT and YENEEA. The ends lost 5 bases at V and 3 bases at J; junction bases unmatched: 2.

The CDR3: CASSYSGRANTDTQYF. The CDR3 DNA follows: TGCGCCAGCAGCTATAGCGGGAGGGCTAACACAGATACGCAGTATTTT. The chain links TRBV5-1 to TRBJ2-3; TRBD2 agrees at 11 bases. V shed 3 bases, J shed 2 bases, and the junction held 5 bases outside the gene matches. Germline CDR1 is SGHRS and CDR2 is YFSETQ. The CDR3 loop spans 16 amino acids.

The chain carries TRBV5-1 and TRBJ2-7; TRBD1 aligns across 9 bases. CDR1 SGHRS and CDR2 YFSETQ come from the germline V gene. V lost 5 bases to trimming and J lost 4 bases; unmatched junction nucleotides: 4. The CDR3 is 13 amino acids. CDR3 loop: CASRQGQGYEQYF. DNA for the CDR3: TGCGCCAGCAGGCAGGGACAGGGATACGAGCAGTACTTC.

This chain joins TRBV14 and TRBJ2-1; no reliable D call. CDR3 length: 13 amino acids. Per germline, CDR1 SGHDN and CDR2 FVKESK. Trimming removed 1 base at V and 3 bases at J, with 4 bases between. In DNA, the CDR3 is TGTGCCAGCAGCCAAGCCATCTACAATGAGCAGTTCTTC. Residues: CASSQAIYNEQFF. Filled out from reference TRBV14 and TRBJ2-1, the complete variable domain reads EAGVTQFPSHSVIEKGQTVTLRCDPISGHDNLYWYRRVMGKEIKFLLHFVKESKQDESGMPNNRFLAERTGGTYSTLKVQPAELEDSGVYFCASSQAIYNEQFFGPGTRLTVL.

This chain links TRBV2 with TRBJ1-5; D remains ambiguous. V was pared by 5 bases and J by 0 bases, with 11 bases between. This CDR3 has 15 residues. Germline CDR1 SNHLY, CDR2 FYNNEI. The CDR3 bases are TGTGCCAGCAGTCTCGACACCTATAGCAATCAGCCCCAGCATTTT. Protein product: CASSLDTYSNQPQHF.

This chain joins TRBV6-5 and TRBJ2-5; 7 positions match TRBD2. With 6 bases clipped from V and 2 bases from J, the junction kept 9 bases outside the gene matches. CDR3 length: 15 residues. In germline, CDR1 is MNHEY, CDR2 SVGAGI. The CDR3 nucleotides are TGTGCCAGCAGCTTGGGAGGGGCTCCTCAAGAGACCCAGTACTTC. Its translation is CASSLGGAPQETQYF.

This chain uses TRBV9 with TRBJ2-3, with 10 bases identical to TRBD2. Germline V gives CDR1 SGDLS, CDR2 YYNGEE. Losses at the gene ends were 0 bases for V and 5 bases for J; bases not matched to a gene: 9. The CDR3 sequence is 17 residues long. CDR3 amino acids: CASSVGSLAGAGDTQYF. DNA of the CDR3: TGTGCCAGCAGCGTAGGATCCCTAGCGGGGGCCGGAGATACGCAGTATTTT.

The chain uses TRBV7-9 and TRBJ1-1; the D gene is possibly TRBD1 (6 bases). Germline V lookup: CDR1 SEHNR, CDR2 FQNEAQ (reference sequence). The CDR3 has 12 amino acids. V dropped 5 bases and J dropped 5 bases, with 9 bases sitting between them. The CDR3 sequence is CASSTGRTEAFF. The CDR3 nucleotides read TGTGCCAGCAGCACAGGGCGAACTGAAGCTTTCTTT. The variable domain in full, with the rest retrieved from reference TRBV7-9 and TRBJ1-1, is DTGVSQNPRHKITKRGQNVTFRCDPISEHNRLYWYRQTLGQGPEFLTYFQNEAQLEKSRLLSDRFSAERPKGSFSTLEIQRTEQGDSAMYLCASSTGRTEAFFGQGTRLTVV.

The chain joins TRBV5-1 to TRBJ2-7; 10 positions agree with TRBD1. Unmatched junction bases numbered 8, after V lost 4 bases and J lost 4 bases. The CDR3 is 15 residues long. Germline CDR1 and CDR2: SGHRS and YFSETQ. The CDR3 sequence is CASSPTGGVSYEQYF. In DNA, the CDR3 is TGCGCCAGCAGCCCGACAGGGGGCGTGTCTTACGAGCAGTACTTC.

This clone was counted once. CDR3 protein: CASSEGQGYYGYTF. As DNA, the CDR3 is TGTGCCAGCAGTGAAGGCCAGGGGTACTATGGCTACACCTTC. The rearrangement joins TRBV2 to TRBJ1-2; D might be TRBD1 (6 bases). This CDR3 is built from 14 residues. The germline V gene has CDR1 SNHLY and CDR2 FYNNEI. V was trimmed by 1 base and J by 3 bases, leaving 9 bases between them.

The J gene is TRBJ2-1, the V gene TRBV7-9; 7 bases align to TRBD1. Germline CDR1 reads SEHNR; CDR2 reads FQNEAQ (reference sequence). After removal of 2 bases from V and 4 bases from J, the junction contained 8 bases not matched to a gene. The CDR3 spans 16 residues. This chain's CDR3 is CASSLYRDSRYNEQFF. DNA for the CDR3: TGTGCCAGCAGCTTATACCGGGACAGCCGTTACAATGAGCAGTTCTTC.

Only a few counts were recorded for this clone. The rearrangement uses TRBV5-6 and TRBJ2-1; D may be TRBD2 (5 bases). V dropped 2 bases and J dropped 1 base, with 10 bases sitting between them. The V gene's germline CDR1 is SGHDT and CDR2 YYEEEE. The length of the CDR3 is 15 residues. The CDR3 DNA reads as TGTGCCAGCAGCTTACCGGGATTTTCCTACAATGAGCAGTTCTTC. This encodes CASSLPGFSYNEQFF.

This chain links TRBV6-1 with TRBJ1-2; tentative D call: TRBD1 (5 bases). The V gene lost 5 bases and the J gene lost 8 bases, with 21 bases spanning the gap. Germline V gene sequence: CDR1 MNHNS, CDR2 SASEGT. This CDR3 is 15 amino acids long. CDR3 sequence: CASSLQGAPPMGYTF. Here the CDR3 DNA reads TGTGCCAGCAGTCTCCAGGGTGCCCCTCCTATGGGCTACACCTTC.

CDR3 sequence reads: CAWYPGQGSNEQFF. CDR3 DNA sequence: TGTGCCTGGTACCCGGGACAGGGGTCCAATGAGCAGTTCTTC. The chain links TRBV30 to TRBJ2-1, with 10 nucleotides matching TRBD1. The CDR3 totals 14 residues. Germline V gene sequence: CDR1 GTSNPN, CDR2 SVGIG (reference sequence). J gave up 6 bases and V 5 bases, and 7 bases lay outside the gene matches.